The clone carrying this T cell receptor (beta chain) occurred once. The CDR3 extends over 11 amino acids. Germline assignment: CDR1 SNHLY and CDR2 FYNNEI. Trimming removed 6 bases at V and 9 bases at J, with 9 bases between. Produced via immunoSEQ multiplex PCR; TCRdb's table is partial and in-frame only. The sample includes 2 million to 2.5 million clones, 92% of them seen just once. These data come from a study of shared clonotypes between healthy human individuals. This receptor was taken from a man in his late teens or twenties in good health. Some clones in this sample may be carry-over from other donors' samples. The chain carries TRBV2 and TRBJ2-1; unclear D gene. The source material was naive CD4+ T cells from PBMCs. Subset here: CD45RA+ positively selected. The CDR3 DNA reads TGTGCCAGCAGGCCACGGGTTGAGCAGTTCTTC. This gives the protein CASRPRVEQFF.